This record covers a single TCR beta chain. Its target is not known. The data were taken from a study of identical twins. The study's findings and limits: It was possible that invariant MAIT and iNKT cells partly confounded the zero-insertion analyses.

After template switching added a universal primer site, the resulting cDNA carried unique molecular identifiers. TCRdb analysed the 5' RACE reads with MiXCR anew, one entry per CDR3 protein. This table holds 500,000 to 650,000 distinct CDR3 sequences, 7% to 7.5% found once. Donors uniformly comprised healthy Caucasians. Trimming removed 6 bases from V and 6 bases from J; junction bases left unmatched: 10. The CDR3 has 15 residues. The same data also went into a second study, on yellow fever vaccine responses in identical twins. This second study notes: Twins' T cell vaccine responses reportedly looked partly convergent, partly personalized.

The chain carries TRBV12-3 or TRBV12-4 and TRBJ2-3; 9 bases agree with TRBD2. Sequences were obtained from PBMCs. This receptor was obtained from a woman between 18 and 30 years old in good health. As DNA, the CDR3 is TGTGCCAGCAGCTTTAGCGGGAGTTCTTTGGATACGCAGTATTTT. It codes for CASSFSGSSLDTQYF.